Following are 13 T cell receptor beta chains from one sample sequenced in a study of radiotherapy plus CTLA-4 blockade in lung cancer. The protocol was immunoSEQ multiplex PCR, while the TCRdb copy is restricted to in-frame clones and leaves out a portion. The sample yields approximately 52,000 clones, 77% seen once. Sequencing was performed on peripheral blood, taken from a patient treated with radiotherapy plus ipilimumab. The receptor source for this set is a human donor with non-small cell lung cancer whose response to radiotherapy plus ipilimumab could not be evaluated.

This sequence joins TRBV11-2 and TRBJ2-1; TRBD2 might be the D (6 bases). Per germline, CDR1 SGHAT and CDR2 FQNNGV. The length of the CDR3 is 12 residues. The ends were cut back, 1 base at V and 15 bases at J, with 13 bases in the middle. The CDR3 is CASSLGRDSAFF. The CDR3 nucleotides read TGTGCCAGCAGCTTAGGGCGGGACTCCGCGTTCTTC.

For the CDR3, the DNA is TGTGCCAGCTCACCACTGGGACAGATCACCGGGGAGCTGTTTTTT. This translates into CASSPLGQITGELFF. The gene calls are TRBV18 and TRBJ2-2, with 7 positions matching TRBD1. Trimming took 1 base from V and 4 from J; bases not matched to a gene: 3. Germline-derived CDR1 and CDR2 are KGHSH and LQKENI. CDR3 length: 15 amino acids.

The chain has TRBV1 and TRBJ2-7; the table names TRBD2, a call not compared with the DNA. TRBV1 is recorded as a pseudogene. CDR3 length: 14 residues. This chain's CDR3 is CTSSAALADSEQYF. CDR3 coding DNA: TGCACCAGCAGCGCGGCTCTAGCGGATAGCGAGCAGTACTTC.

This clone has a single count. V and J are TRBV27 and TRBJ2-1; a weak D match, TRBD2 (6 bases). Germline V gives CDR1 MNHEY, CDR2 SMNVEV (reference sequence). The CDR3 runs 13 residues. The V and J ends lost 6 bases and 7 bases respectively, with 13 bases between them. CDR3 loop: CASRTRRLNEQFF. CDR3 bases: TGTGCCAGCAGGACTAGACGCTTGAATGAGCAGTTCTTC.

The chain recombines TRBV2 with TRBJ2-7, with TRBD1 identical over 9 bases. The CDR3 is 13 amino acids. The V and J ends lost 6 bases and 5 bases, in that order; junction bases with no gene match: 5. Germline V gene lookup returns CDR1 SNHLY and CDR2 FYNNEI. The CDR3 DNA reads TGTGCCAGCAGCCCCGACAGGGGGGACGAGCAGTACTTC. It codes for CASSPDRGDEQYF.

The CDR3 protein is CASSLSGAGGSGEQFF. The CDR3 nucleotides read TGCGCCAGCAGCTTGAGTGGCGCGGGGGGCTCGGGAGAGCAGTTCTTC. The chain uses TRBV5-1 and TRBJ2-1; 8 nucleotides align to TRBD2. Looked up from germline, CDR1 is SGHRS and CDR2 is YFSETQ. Unmatched junction bases numbered 13, after V lost 1 base and J lost 10 bases. This CDR3 region has 16 residues.

This clone was seen once. The rearrangement links TRBV5-1 to TRBJ1-1; tentative D call: TRBD1 (6 bases). The CDR3 extends over 14 amino acids. Germline CDR1 SGHRS, CDR2 YFSETQ. The germline V and J ends were trimmed by 3 bases and 5 bases, with 14 bases remaining between them. Written as DNA, the CDR3 is TGCGCCAGCAGCTATGAAATAAGGGGGACTGAAGCTTTCTTT. Translation: CASSYEIRGTEAFF.

This clone was recorded once. The chain uses TRBV4-3 and TRBJ1-2; D is unresolved. The length of the CDR3 is 15 residues. Trimming took off 0 bases at V and 8 bases at J, with 16 bases between the two ends. CDR1 is LGHNA, CDR2 YSLEER, per germline. DNA for the CDR3: TGCGCCAGCAGCCAAGAAAGCGGCAACGGATGGGGCTACACCTTC. Encoded protein: CASSQESGNGWGYTF.

This rearrangement joins TRBV7-2 to TRBJ1-1; D not certain. Per germline, CDR1 SGHTA and CDR2 FQGNSA. The CDR3 consists of 16 residues. The ends were cut back, 2 bases at V and 1 base at J, with 14 bases in the middle. The CDR3 is CASSLWRPGRNTEAFF. The CDR3 DNA reads as TGTGCCAGCAGCTTATGGCGTCCGGGTAGGAACACTGAAGCTTTCTTT.

This clone was seen once. The rearrangement links TRBV29-1 to TRBJ2-3; tentatively, D is TRBD1 (6 bases). The V gene lost 2 bases and the J gene lost 4 bases, with 19 bases spanning the gap. The CDR3 sequence is 16 residues long. Per germline, CDR1 SQVTM and CDR2 ANQGSEA. CDR3 protein: CSVEKQGVIQSDTQYF. CDR3 DNA: TGCAGCGTTGAAAAACAGGGTGTGATTCAGTCAGATACGCAGTATTTT.

The rearrangement links TRBV29-1 to TRBJ1-3; D not certain. This CDR3 is built from 13 residues. The V end lost 4 bases, the J end lost 0 bases, and 7 bases lay between the germline ends. Germline assignment: CDR1 SQVTM and CDR2 ANQGSEA. CDR3: CSVGHSSGNTIYF. CDR3 in DNA: TGCAGCGTTGGGCACAGCTCTGGAAACACCATATATTTT.

This sequence joins TRBV5-6 and TRBJ1-1; maybe TRBD1 (6 bases). The CDR3 contains 16 residues. CDR1 and CDR2 (germline): SGHDT, YYEEEE. V was pared by 5 bases and J by 2 bases, with 19 bases between. The CDR3, as DNA: TGTGCCAGCAGTTCTGGGCCGGGGGGCGTCAACACTGAAGCTTTCTTT. Amino acids: CASSSGPGGVNTEAFF. Drawing the rest from reference TRBV5-6 and TRBJ1-1, the complete variable domain is DAGVTQSPTHLIKTRGQQVTLRCSPKSGHDTVSWYQQALGQGPQFIFQYYEEEERQRGNFPDRFSGHQFPNYSSELNVNALLLGDSALYLCASSSGPGGVNTEAFFGQGTRLTVV.

The chain links TRBV7-9 to TRBJ2-1, with 8 bases that match TRBD2. Germline trimming cut 1 base from V and 6 bases from J; bases unmatched to any gene: 5. The germline V gene has CDR1 SEHNR and CDR2 FQNEAQ (reference sequence). There are 15 residues in the CDR3. The DNA for the CDR3 is TGTGCCAGCAGCTTAGGGACTAGCACCTCCAATGAGCAGTTCTTC. Translation: CASSLGTSTSNEQFF.